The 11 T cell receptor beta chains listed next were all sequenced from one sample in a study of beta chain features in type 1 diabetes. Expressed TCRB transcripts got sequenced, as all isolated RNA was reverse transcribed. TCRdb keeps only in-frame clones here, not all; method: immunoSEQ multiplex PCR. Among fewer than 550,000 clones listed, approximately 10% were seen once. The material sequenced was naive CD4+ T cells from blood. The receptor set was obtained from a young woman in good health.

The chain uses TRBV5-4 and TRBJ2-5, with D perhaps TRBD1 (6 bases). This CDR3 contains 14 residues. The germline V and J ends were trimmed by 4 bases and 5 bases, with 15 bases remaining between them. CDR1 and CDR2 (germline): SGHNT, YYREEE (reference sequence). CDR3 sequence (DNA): TGTGCCAGCAGCCACACAGGGTCAGGGGAGACCCAGTACTTC. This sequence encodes CASSHTGSGETQYF.

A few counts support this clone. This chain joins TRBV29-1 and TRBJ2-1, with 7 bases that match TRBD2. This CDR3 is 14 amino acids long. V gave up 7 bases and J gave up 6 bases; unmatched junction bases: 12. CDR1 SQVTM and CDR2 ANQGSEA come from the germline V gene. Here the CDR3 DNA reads TGCAGCGGTCTAGCGGACGTGCCCTCCAATGAGCAGTTCTTC. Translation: CSGLADVPSNEQFF.

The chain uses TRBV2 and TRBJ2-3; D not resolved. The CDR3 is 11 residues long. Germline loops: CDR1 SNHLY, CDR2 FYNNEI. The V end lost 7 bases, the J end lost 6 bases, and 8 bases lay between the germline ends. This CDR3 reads CASTYSDTQYF. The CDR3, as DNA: TGTGCCAGCACTTATAGTGATACGCAGTATTTT. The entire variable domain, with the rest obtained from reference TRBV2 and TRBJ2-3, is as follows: EPEVTQTPSHQVTQMGQEVILRCVPISNHLYFYWYRQILGQKVEFLVSFYNNEISEKSEIFDDQFSVERPDGSNFTLKIRSTKLEDSAMYFCASTYSDTQYFGPGTRLTVL.

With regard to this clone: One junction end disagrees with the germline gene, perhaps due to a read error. The CDR3 region is CASTLRGEGTETQYF. CDR3 in DNA: TGTGCCAGCACCTTAAGGGGCGAAGGGACTGAGACCCAGTACTTC. The V gene is TRBV11-3, the J gene TRBJ2-5; perhaps TRBD2 as D (6 bases). CDR1 and CDR2 (germline): SGHNT, YENEEA. There are 15 residues in the CDR3.

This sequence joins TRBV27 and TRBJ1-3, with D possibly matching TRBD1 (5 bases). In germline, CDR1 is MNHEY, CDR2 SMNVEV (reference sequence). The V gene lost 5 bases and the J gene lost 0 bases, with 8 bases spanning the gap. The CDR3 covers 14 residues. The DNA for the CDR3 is TGTGCCAGCAGTCGACAGCCCTCTGGAAACACCATATATTTT. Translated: CASSRQPSGNTIYF.

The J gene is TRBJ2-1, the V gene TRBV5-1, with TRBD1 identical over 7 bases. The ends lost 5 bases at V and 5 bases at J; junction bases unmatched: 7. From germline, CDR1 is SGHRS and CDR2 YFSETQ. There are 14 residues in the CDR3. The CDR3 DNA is TGCGCCAGCAGGGCCGGGACAGATCACAATGAGCAGTTCTTC. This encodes CASRAGTDHNEQFF.

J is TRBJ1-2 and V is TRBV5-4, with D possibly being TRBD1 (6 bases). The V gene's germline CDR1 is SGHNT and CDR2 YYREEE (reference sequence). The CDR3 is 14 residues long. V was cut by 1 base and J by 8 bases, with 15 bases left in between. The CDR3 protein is CASSLWQGLRGYTF. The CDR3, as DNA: TGTGCCAGCAGCTTGTGGCAGGGGTTGCGAGGCTACACCTTC.

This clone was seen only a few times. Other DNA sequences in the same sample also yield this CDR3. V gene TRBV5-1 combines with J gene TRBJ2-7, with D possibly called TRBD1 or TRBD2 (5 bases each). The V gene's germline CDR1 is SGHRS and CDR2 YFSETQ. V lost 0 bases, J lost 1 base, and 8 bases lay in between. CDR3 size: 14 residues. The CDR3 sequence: CASSLVGGSYEQYV. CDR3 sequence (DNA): TGCGCCAGCAGCTTGGTTGGGGGATCCTACGAGCAGTACGTC.

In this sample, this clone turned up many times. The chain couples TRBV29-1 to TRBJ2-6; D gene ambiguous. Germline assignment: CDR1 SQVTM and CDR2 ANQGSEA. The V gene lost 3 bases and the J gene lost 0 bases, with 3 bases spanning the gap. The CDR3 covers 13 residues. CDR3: CSVDNSGANVLTF. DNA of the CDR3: TGCAGCGTTGACAACTCTGGGGCCAACGTCCTGACTTTC.

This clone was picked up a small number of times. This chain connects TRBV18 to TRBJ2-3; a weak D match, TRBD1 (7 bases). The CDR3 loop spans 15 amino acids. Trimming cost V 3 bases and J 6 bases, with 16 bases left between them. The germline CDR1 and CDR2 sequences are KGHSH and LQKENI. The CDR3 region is CASSPQAGQTDTQYF. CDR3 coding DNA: TGTGCCAGCTCACCTCAGGCGGGACAGACCGATACGCAGTATTTT. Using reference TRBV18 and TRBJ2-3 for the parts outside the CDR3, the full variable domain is NAGVMQNPRHLVRRRGQEARLRCSPMKGHSHVYWYRQLPEEGLKFMVYLQKENIIDESGMPKERFSAEFPKEGPSILRIQQVVRGDSAAYFCASSPQAGQTDTQYFGPGTRLTVL.

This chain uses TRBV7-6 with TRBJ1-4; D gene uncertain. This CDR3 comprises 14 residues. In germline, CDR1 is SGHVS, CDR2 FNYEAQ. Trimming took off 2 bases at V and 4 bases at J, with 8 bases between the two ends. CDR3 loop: CASSLLGNNEKLFF. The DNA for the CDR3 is TGTGCCAGCAGCTTACTAGGAAATAATGAAAAACTGTTTTTT.